The rows below give T cell receptor beta chains drawn from one sample of a study of shared clonotypes between healthy human individuals. The data were produced by immunoSEQ multiplex PCR, yet TCRdb's version contains in-frame clones alone and is incomplete. The sample gives around 1.9 million clones, 90% to 95% of which show up once; more than 1.5% is in the top ten. The sequencing input was naive CD8+ T cells from PBMCs. Receptor source: a man younger than 30 in good health. Some clones in this sample may be carry-over from other donors' samples. Each CDR3 is given with its conserved first and last residue. The order of the fields is CDR3 protein, CDR3 DNA, D gene, J gene, V gene, clone size. A D gene is named only where the DNA matches it firmly. Not all rows give a size; the values are once, few, many and, for expanded clones, a class.

CDR3 protein: CASSLTGRSYEQYF
CDR3 DNA: TGCGCCAGCAGCTTAACGGGACGGTCCTACGAGCAGTACTTC
D gene: -
J gene: TRBJ2-7
V gene: TRBV5-1
clone size: once

CDR3 protein: CASGPGPGQGAYEQYF
CDR3 DNA: TGTGCCAGCGGACCCGGACCGGGACAGGGGGCTTACGAGCAGTACTTC
D gene: TRBD1
J gene: TRBJ2-7
V gene: TRBV27
clone size: -

CDR3 protein: CASSSQSGSQAYEQYF
CDR3 DNA: TGTGCCAGCAGCTCTCAGTCCGGGAGTCAAGCCTACGAGCAGTACTTC
D gene: -
J gene: TRBJ2-7
V gene: TRBV7-9
clone size: -

CDR3 protein: CASSQHDRDYSNQPQHF
CDR3 DNA: TGCGCCAGCAGCCAACACGACAGGGATTATAGCAATCAGCCCCAGCATTTT
D gene: TRBD1
J gene: TRBJ1-5
V gene: TRBV4-1
clone size: -

CDR3 protein: CASSQEFRSYEQYF
CDR3 DNA: TGCGCCAGCAGCCAAGAATTTCGCTCCTACGAGCAGTACTTC
D gene: -
J gene: TRBJ2-7
V gene: TRBV4-1
clone size: -

CDR3 protein: CASSLGQAMNTEAFF
CDR3 DNA: TGCGCCAGCAGCTTAGGACAGGCCATGAACACTGAAGCTTTCTTT
D gene: TRBD1
J gene: TRBJ1-1
V gene: TRBV5-1
clone size: -

CDR3 protein: CASSQFRERPEAFF
CDR3 DNA: TGCGCCAGCAGCCAATTCCGAGAGAGGCCCGAAGCTTTCTTT
D gene: -
J gene: TRBJ1-1
V gene: TRBV4-1
clone size: -

CDR3 protein: CASSSFPPPGATSYEQYF
CDR3 DNA: TGTGCCAGCAGCTCATTCCCCCCCCCAGGGGCGACCTCCTACGAGCAGTACTTC
D gene: -
J gene: TRBJ2-7
V gene: TRBV7-9
clone size: -

CDR3 protein: CASSLVGTYNNEQFF
CDR3 DNA: TGTGCCAGCAGCTTAGTGGGGACTTATAACAATGAGCAGTTCTTC
D gene: -
J gene: TRBJ2-1
V gene: TRBV7-9
clone size: -

CDR3 protein: CATSREWQGVNEQFF
CDR3 DNA: TGTGCCACCAGCAGAGAGTGGCAGGGGGTAAATGAGCAGTTCTTC
D gene: TRBD1
J gene: TRBJ2-1
V gene: TRBV15
clone size: -

CDR3 protein: CASSLTAGVPYNEQFF
CDR3 DNA: TGTGCCAGCAGTTTAACGGCGGGAGTACCCTACAATGAGCAGTTCTTC
D gene: TRBD2
J gene: TRBJ2-1
V gene: TRBV28
clone size: -

CDR3 protein: CASSLGTTDGEQFF
CDR3 DNA: TGTGCCAGCAGCTTAGGCACCACGGACGGTGAGCAGTTCTTC
D gene: -
J gene: TRBJ2-1
V gene: TRBV7-6
clone size: -

CDR3 protein: CASSYFPRQYLNEQFF
CDR3 DNA: TGTGCCAGCAGTTACTTCCCCCGACAGTATCTCAATGAGCAGTTCTTC
D gene: -
J gene: TRBJ2-1
V gene: TRBV6-5
clone size: -

CDR3 protein: CASSFGGPPYNEQFF
CDR3 DNA: TGTGCCAGCAGCTTTGGGGGACCCCCTTACAATGAGCAGTTCTTC
D gene: -
J gene: TRBJ2-1
V gene: TRBV7-9
clone size: -

CDR3 protein: CASSQGSYGETQYF
CDR3 DNA: TGCGCCAGCAGCCAAGGGTCTTACGGGGAGACCCAGTACTTC
D gene: -
J gene: TRBJ2-5
V gene: TRBV4-3
clone size: -

CDR3 protein: CATLRQDTQYF
CDR3 DNA: TGTGCCACCCTGAGACAAGATACGCAGTATTTT
D gene: -
J gene: TRBJ2-3
V gene: TRBV10-3
clone size: -

CDR3 protein: CASSLALAGGSPYEQYF
CDR3 DNA: TGTGCCAGCAGCTTAGCGCTAGCGGGAGGGTCCCCCTACGAGCAGTACTTC
D gene: TRBD2
J gene: TRBJ2-7
V gene: TRBV7-8
clone size: -

CDR3 protein: CASGFHEQFF
CDR3 DNA: TGTGCCAGCGGGTTCCATGAGCAGTTCTTC
D gene: -
J gene: TRBJ2-1
V gene: TRBV27
clone size: -

CDR3 protein: CASSFGPNTEAFF
CDR3 DNA: TGTGCCAGCAGTTTCGGGCCGAACACTGAAGCTTTCTTT
D gene: -
J gene: TRBJ1-1
V gene: TRBV27
clone size: few

CDR3 protein: CASSVAQKGEQFF
CDR3 DNA: TGTGCCAGCAGCGTAGCTCAGAAGGGTGAGCAGTTCTTC
D gene: -
J gene: TRBJ2-1
V gene: TRBV9
clone size: -

CDR3 protein: CAGDSDRTGELFF
CDR3 DNA: TGTGCCGGCGATTCGGACAGGACCGGGGAGCTGTTTTTT
D gene: TRBD1
J gene: TRBJ2-2
V gene: TRBV7-8
clone size: -

CDR3 protein: CASIMTGWEHTGELFF
CDR3 DNA: TGTGCCAGTATTATGACAGGGTGGGAGCACACCGGGGAGCTGTTTTTT
D gene: TRBD1
J gene: TRBJ2-2
V gene: TRBV19
clone size: -

CDR3 protein: CASSPTRQGTAEAFF
CDR3 DNA: TGTGCCAGCAGCCCTACCCGACAGGGAACCGCTGAAGCTTTCTTT
D gene: TRBD1
J gene: TRBJ1-1
V gene: TRBV6-1
clone size: -

CDR3 protein: CASSLRGVNEQFF
CDR3 DNA: TGTGCCAGCAGCTTACGTGGGGTCAATGAGCAGTTCTTC
D gene: -
J gene: TRBJ2-1
V gene: TRBV13
clone size: once

CDR3 protein: CASSQDGEGQGAYEQYF
CDR3 DNA: TGCGCCAGCAGCCAAGATGGGGAAGGACAGGGGGCCTACGAGCAGTACTTC
D gene: TRBD1
J gene: TRBJ2-7
V gene: TRBV4-3
clone size: -

CDR3 protein: CASSSSYYNEQFF
CDR3 DNA: TGTGCCAGCAGTTCGTCCTACTACAATGAGCAGTTCTTC
D gene: -
J gene: TRBJ2-1
V gene: TRBV6-5
clone size: -

CDR3 protein: CASSLTVAPFNEQYF
CDR3 DNA: TGTGCCAGTAGTTTGACAGTAGCGCCCTTCAACGAGCAGTACTTC
D gene: -
J gene: TRBJ2-7
V gene: TRBV19
clone size: -

CDR3 protein: CASRDRASYEQYF
CDR3 DNA: TGTGCCAGCCGGGACAGGGCCTCCTACGAGCAGTACTTC
D gene: TRBD1
J gene: TRBJ2-7
V gene: TRBV13
clone size: -

CDR3 protein: CAWSPAIEQYF
CDR3 DNA: TGTGCCTGGAGTCCAGCGATCGAGCAGTACTTC
D gene: -
J gene: TRBJ2-7
V gene: TRBV30
clone size: -

CDR3 protein: CASSPPRQRLYNEQFF
CDR3 DNA: TGTGCCAGCAGCCCGCCGCGACAGCGCCTCTACAATGAGCAGTTCTTC
D gene: -
J gene: TRBJ2-1
V gene: TRBV13
clone size: once

CDR3 protein: CASGTGYSNQPQHF
CDR3 DNA: TGTGCCAGCGGGACAGGTTATAGCAATCAGCCCCAGCATTTT
D gene: TRBD1
J gene: TRBJ1-5
V gene: TRBV9
clone size: -

CDR3 protein: CASSGGANVLTF
CDR3 DNA: TGTGCCAGCAGTGGGGGGGCCAACGTCCTGACTTTC
D gene: -
J gene: TRBJ2-6
V gene: TRBV25-1
clone size: -

CDR3 protein: CASSQELRTVNTEAFF
CDR3 DNA: TGCGCCAGCAGCCAAGAATTACGGACAGTGAACACTGAAGCTTTCTTT
D gene: -
J gene: TRBJ1-1
V gene: TRBV4-3
clone size: -

CDR3 protein: CASSLEETSVESYNEQFF
CDR3 DNA: TGTGCCAGCAGCTTAGAAGAGACTAGCGTTGAGTCCTACAATGAGCAGTTCTTC
D gene: TRBD2
J gene: TRBJ2-1
V gene: TRBV7-8
clone size: -

CDR3 protein: CASSSRTGGNEQYF
CDR3 DNA: TGTGCCAGCAGCTCCCGGACAGGGGGCAACGAGCAGTACTTC
D gene: TRBD1
J gene: TRBJ2-7
V gene: TRBV11-3
clone size: -

CDR3 protein: CASSLQGGLYEQYF
CDR3 DNA: TGTGCCAGCAGTTTGCAGGGGGGCCTCTACGAGCAGTACTTC
D gene: -
J gene: TRBJ2-7
V gene: TRBV28
clone size: -

CDR3 protein: CASSIQISYEQYF
CDR3 DNA: TGTGCCAGCAGCATTCAGATTTCCTACGAGCAGTACTTC
D gene: -
J gene: TRBJ2-7
V gene: TRBV28
clone size: -

CDR3 protein: CASSSPSGREEQYF
CDR3 DNA: TGTGCCAGCAGCTCCCCTAGCGGGAGGGAAGAGCAGTACTTC
D gene: TRBD2
J gene: TRBJ2-7
V gene: TRBV11-3
clone size: -

CDR3 protein: CASSLIRRNTEAFF
CDR3 DNA: TGTGCCAGCAGCTTAATCCGGCGGAACACTGAAGCTTTCTTT
D gene: -
J gene: TRBJ1-1
V gene: TRBV7-9
clone size: -

CDR3 protein: CASSFPGQGRNEQYF
CDR3 DNA: TGTGCCAGCAGTTTCCCGGGACAGGGTAGGAACGAGCAGTACTTC
D gene: TRBD1
J gene: TRBJ2-7
V gene: TRBV27
clone size: -

CDR3 protein: CASSLDGAPGANVLTF
CDR3 DNA: TGTGCCAGCAGCTTAGATGGGGCCCCTGGGGCCAACGTCCTGACTTTC
D gene: -
J gene: TRBJ2-6
V gene: TRBV11-2
clone size: -